This TCR beta chain appears in the sequencing data of a study of T cells in localized non-small cell lung cancer. Concerning this clone itself: Its specificity is unknown.

Data came from immunoSEQ multiplex PCR; TCRdb stores just in-frame clones and leaves some out. The table has approximately 31,000 clones, around 84% seen once; the top ten hold less than 45%. Whole-study results and caveats: Density of T cells in blood, when higher, went with longer overall survival. Adjacent uninvolved lung had the highest clonality, suggesting focused antigen responses. Adjacent lung was found to contain a median around 58 of the top 100 tumor clones.

The sequence was obtained from a male donor older than 55 with stage II squamous cell lung carcinoma. Here the sequenced sample was peripheral blood, taken before any cancer treatment.

CDR3: CASSDDRGEDTQYF. DNA for the CDR3: TGTGCCAGCAGTGACGACAGGGGGGAAGATACGCAGTATTTT. V usage is TRBV25-1 and J usage is TRBJ2-3, with TRBD1 matching 9 bases. The CDR3 consists of 14 residues. CDR1 and CDR2 (germline): MGHDK, SYGVNS. V lost 3 bases to trimming and J lost 5 bases; unmatched junction nucleotides: 3. Complete variable domain (other parts from reference TRBV25-1 and TRBJ2-3): EADIYQTPRYLVIGTGKKITLECSQTMGHDKMYWYQQDPGMELHLIHYSYGVNSTEKGDLSSESTVSRIRTEHFPLTLESARPSHTSQYLCASSDDRGEDTQYFGPGTRLTVL.